Listed here are 25 T cell receptor beta chains from one sample, sequenced in a study of blood T cells in healthy people across ages. The authors ran a second PCR of about 7 to 11 cycles using a sample-barcoded 5' primer and a J-beta primer mix. TCRdb re-analysed the 5' RACE reads in MiXCR, keeping a single row per CDR3 protein. The sample holds fewer than 2 million distinct CDR3 sequences, about two fifths seen once. Material for sequencing was blood. Source of these receptors: a human donor in good health.

This clonotype was seen a handful of times. V usage is TRBV5-8 and J usage is TRBJ2-1; 10 nucleotides match TRBD1. The CDR3 loop spans 19 amino acids. Germline V gene data show CDR1 as SGHTS and CDR2 as YDEGEE. V gave up 2 bases and J gave up 8 bases; unmatched junction bases: 19. CDR3 region: CASSFWPTGTGDLWDEQFF. The CDR3 coding sequence is TGTGCCAGCAGCTTCTGGCCTACCGGGACAGGGGATTTGTGGGATGAGCAGTTCTTC.

This clonotype was picked up a small number of times. This chain joins TRBV11-2 and TRBJ1-5; D unclear. V lost 5 bases to trimming and J lost 5 bases, with 10 bases between them. The CDR3 has 13 amino acids. The germline gives CDR1 SGHAT, CDR2 FQNNGV. CDR3 in DNA: TGTGCCAGCAGCCTGGACCCTCATCAGCCCCAGCATTTT. Amino acids: CASSLDPHQPQHF.

Note on this clonotype: One end of the junction is discordant with germline, which a read error may explain. The chain couples TRBV11-2 to TRBJ2-1; D is possibly TRBD1 (6 bases). Germline loops: CDR1 SGHAT, CDR2 FQNNGV. This CDR3 spans 13 amino acids. CDR3 protein: CASSPRGPNGQFF. CDR3 in DNA: TGTGCCAGCAGCCCCAGGGGTCCGAATGGGCAGTTCTTC.

This clonotype turned up a few times. The V and J genes are TRBV4-3 and TRBJ2-1, with 9 nucleotides matching TRBD1. The CDR3 has 17 residues. The germline V gene has CDR1 LGHNA and CDR2 YSLEER. Unmatched junction bases numbered 12, after V lost 2 bases and J lost 7 bases. Here the CDR3 reads CASSQTGGNPTLNEQFF. The DNA of the CDR3 is TGCGCCAGCAGCCAAACAGGGGGCAACCCAACCTTGAATGAGCAGTTCTTC.

This clonotype was recorded once. This chain uses TRBV7-2 with TRBJ2-3, with a tentative D call TRBD1 (6 bases). The length of the CDR3 is 12 residues. Germline CDR1 reads SGHTA; CDR2 reads FQGNSA. V was trimmed by 5 bases and J by 9 bases, leaving 12 bases between them. This CDR3 is CASSPQRGTQYF. In DNA form, the CDR3 reads TGTGCCAGCAGCCCGCAGAGGGGGACGCAGTATTTT. Together with reference TRBV7-2 and TRBJ2-3, the CDR3 gives the full variable domain: GAGVSQSPSNKVTEKGKDVELRCDPISGHTALYWYRQSLGQGLEFLIYFQGNSAPDKSGLPSDRFSAERTGGSVSTLTIQRTQQEDSAVYLCASSPQRGTQYFGPGTRLTVL.

V and J are TRBV4-2 and TRBJ2-7; 8 bases are a match to TRBD2. The CDR3 totals 15 residues. CDR1 and CDR2 from the germline V gene are LGHNA and YNFKEQ. The V and J ends lost 0 bases and 6 bases, in that order; junction bases with no gene match: 7. The CDR3 loop is CASSQDRAGATEQYF. DNA for the CDR3: TGTGCCAGCAGCCAAGATCGAGCGGGGGCTACCGAGCAGTACTTC.

This clonotype was picked up a small number of times. The rearrangement uses TRBV29-1 and TRBJ1-1; 12 bases are a match to TRBD1. V lost 7 bases, J lost 5 bases, and 5 bases stayed unmatched. Germline CDR1 reads SQVTM; CDR2 reads ANQGSEA. The CDR3 loop spans 13 amino acids. DNA for the CDR3: TGCAGCGCCTGGGACAGGGGGCATACTGAAGCTTTCTTT. It translates to CSAWDRGHTEAFF.

The rearrangement uses TRBV4-1 and TRBJ2-4; 9 nucleotides match TRBD2. Germline V gene data show CDR1 as MGHRA and CDR2 as YSYEKL. V lost 6 bases, J lost 13 bases, and 13 bases stayed unmatched. The CDR3 totals 14 residues. CDR3: CASRHVLAGDEQYF. The CDR3 nucleotides are TGCGCCAGCAGACACGTACTAGCGGGTGATGAGCAGTACTTC.

This clonotype was observed a few times. The genes are TRBV20-1 and TRBJ2-4; the D gene could be TRBD1 or TRBD2 (5 bases each). The DNA end is more similar to TRBJ2-7, so the J call may be wrong. CDR3 size: 14 residues. Germline CDR1 DFQATT, CDR2 SNEGSKA (reference sequence). The DNA of the CDR3 is TGCAGTGCTAGAGCTGGGGGAGACTATTACGAGCAGTACTTC. Its protein is CSARAGGDYYEQYF.

The chain has TRBV28 and TRBJ1-6; maybe TRBD1 (6 bases). This CDR3 spans 12 amino acids. Trimming took 7 bases from V and 10 from J, leaving 11 bases between them. Germline-derived CDR1 and CDR2 are MDHEN and SYDVKM. Written as DNA, the CDR3 is TGTGCCAGCAAGGACAGACCCTCACCCCTCCACTTT. Its protein is CASKDRPSPLHF.

This clonotype came up a few times. V is TRBV5-6 and J is TRBJ1-2, with a possible D match to TRBD1 (5 bases). Deletions cut 4 bases from V and 4 bases from J, with 14 bases between. This CDR3 has 14 residues. Germline CDR1 is SGHDT and CDR2 is YYEEEE. CDR3 region: CASSQGPSGYGYTF. As DNA, the CDR3 is TGTGCCAGCAGCCAGGGACCCAGCGGCTATGGCTACACCTTC.

The chain has TRBV4-3 and TRBJ1-6; D unresolved. Trimming left V 1 base short and J 6 bases short, with 7 bases between. The CDR3 is made up of 14 amino acids. Germline V gene data show CDR1 as LGHNA and CDR2 as YSLEER. The CDR3 sequence: CASSQGHLNSPLHF. In DNA form, the CDR3 reads TGCGCCAGCAGCCAAGGGCACCTTAATTCACCCCTCCACTTT.

This clonotype was found once. The rearrangement links TRBV5-1 to TRBJ1-5; D is unclear. The V end lost 0 bases, the J end lost 3 bases, and 13 bases lay between the germline ends. Germline V gene data show CDR1 as SGHRS and CDR2 as YFSETQ. The CDR3 covers 16 residues. DNA for the CDR3: TGCGCCAGCAGCTTGGGGAACGCCCCGTACAATCAGCCCCAGCATTTT. Protein product: CASSLGNAPYNQPQHF.

V usage is TRBV29-1 and J usage is TRBJ1-2; 11 nucleotides align to TRBD1. The CDR3 spans 13 residues. The junction had 4 bases not matched to a gene; V was cut back by 6 bases and J by 4 bases. CDR1 SQVTM and CDR2 ANQGSEA come from the germline V gene. The CDR3 reads CSVGQGGVYGYTF. The CDR3, as DNA: TGCAGCGTGGGACAGGGGGGAGTCTATGGCTACACCTTC. Combining the CDR3 with reference TRBV29-1 and TRBJ1-2 gives the whole variable domain SAVISQKPSRDICQRGTSLTIQCQVDSQVTMMFWYRQQPGQSLTLIATANQGSEATYESGFVIDKFPISRPNLTFSTLTVSNMSPEDSSIYLCSVGQGGVYGYTFGSGTRLTVV.

This chain connects TRBV7-2 to TRBJ1-2; weak D call: TRBD1 (6 bases). CDR1 and CDR2 from the germline V gene are SGHTA and FQGNSA. Between the trimmed V and J ends, which lost 5 bases and 0 bases, there was a span of 25 bases. The CDR3 covers 19 residues. In nucleotides, the CDR3 is TGTGCCAGCAGCCGGGCGGCACGAGGGGGAGACCCAGCTAACTATGGCTACACCTTC. It yields the protein CASSRAARGGDPANYGYTF.

This clonotype was recorded a few times. This sequence joins TRBV5-4 and TRBJ1-1; 7 nucleotides align to TRBD1. Germline CDR1 reads SGHNT; CDR2 reads YYREEE (reference sequence). CDR3 length: 17 residues. Here the CDR3 DNA reads TGTGCTATCGACTCCGGGCAGGGACAGAACGGGTACACTGAAGCTTTCTTT. This translates into CAIDSGQGQNGYTEAFF.

This sequence joins TRBV21-1 and TRBJ2-1. TRBV21-1 is listed as a pseudogene. This CDR3 contains 14 residues. The CDR3 region has the DNA TGTGCCAGCACCCGAAGGCCTGAGGTCAATGAGCAGTTCTTC. This gives the protein CASTRRPEVNEQFF.

This chain links TRBV29-1 with TRBJ2-3; D assignment may be TRBD1 or TRBD2 (5 bases each). The CDR3 is 14 residues long. The V gene lost 6 bases and the J gene lost 2 bases, with 15 bases spanning the gap. In germline, CDR1 is SQVTM, CDR2 ANQGSEA. CDR3 region: CSVDRDVVTDTQYF. CDR3 coding DNA: TGCAGCGTGGACCGGGACGTGGTCACAGATACGCAGTATTTT.

This clonotype has only a few counts. V and J are TRBV10-2 and TRBJ2-1, with D unclear. Germline CDR1 is WSHSY and CDR2 is SAAADI. Trimming took off 6 bases at V and 0 bases at J, with 15 bases between the two ends. The CDR3 runs to 16 residues. The CDR3 here is CASRDPARSSYNEQFF. For the CDR3, the DNA is TGCGCCAGCAGAGACCCTGCGCGGAGCTCCTACAATGAGCAGTTCTTC.

The chain uses TRBV4-2 and TRBJ2-2; 8 bases are shared with TRBD2. CDR1 and CDR2 (germline): LGHNA, YNFKEQ. This CDR3 has 15 residues. V dropped 1 base and J dropped 7; count of bases not matched to a gene: 5. CDR3 protein: CASSQGGGMNGELFF. The CDR3, as DNA: TGTGCCAGCAGCCAAGGCGGGGGGATGAACGGGGAGCTGTTTTTT.

This clonotype was seen only once. The chain links TRBV7-2 to TRBJ2-5; no definite D call. The CDR3 has 16 amino acids. V lost 3 bases and J lost 2, with 16 bases in between. Germline-derived CDR1 and CDR2 are SGHTA and FQGNSA. CDR3 in amino acids: CASSFDFGKYQETQYF. CDR3 nucleotides: TGTGCCAGCAGCTTCGACTTTGGGAAATATCAAGAGACCCAGTACTTC.

V and J are TRBV5-1 and TRBJ1-6; D gene unclear. Germline V gives CDR1 SGHRS, CDR2 YFSETQ. V was trimmed by 2 bases and J by 10 bases, leaving 16 bases between them. The CDR3 is made up of 15 amino acids. CDR3 residues: CASSLVAGDRSPLHF. For the CDR3, the DNA is TGCGCCAGCAGCTTAGTCGCTGGTGACCGCTCACCCCTCCACTTT.

This sequence joins TRBV5-1 and TRBJ1-2, with D tentatively TRBD1 (5 bases). Germline values: CDR1 SGHRS, CDR2 YFSETQ. The CDR3 has 13 amino acids. Trimming pared 5 bases from V and 8 bases from J, leaving 16 bases between. The CDR3 DNA reads TGCGCCAGCAGTAACGGGGGACTAAGAGGCTACACCTTC. It encodes CASSNGGLRGYTF.

The chain recombines TRBV28 with TRBJ1-2, with TRBD1 matching over 10 bases. The germline V gene has CDR1 MDHEN and CDR2 SYDVKM. V was pared by 6 bases and J by 4 bases, with 8 bases of the junction left unmatched. The CDR3 totals 15 residues. The chain's CDR3 is CASSPGTGAAYGYTF. DNA for the CDR3: TGTGCCAGCAGCCCCGGGACAGGGGCGGCCTATGGCTACACCTTC.

This chain joins TRBV7-2 and TRBJ2-3, with TRBD2 matching 13 bases. Germline values: CDR1 SGHTA, CDR2 FQGNSA. The ends lost 5 bases at V and 0 bases at J; junction bases unmatched: 8. CDR3 length equals 18 residues. The CDR3 region is CASSPGLAGSSSTDTQYF. The CDR3 bases are TGTGCCAGCAGCCCGGGACTAGCGGGGTCGTCTAGCACAGATACGCAGTATTTT.